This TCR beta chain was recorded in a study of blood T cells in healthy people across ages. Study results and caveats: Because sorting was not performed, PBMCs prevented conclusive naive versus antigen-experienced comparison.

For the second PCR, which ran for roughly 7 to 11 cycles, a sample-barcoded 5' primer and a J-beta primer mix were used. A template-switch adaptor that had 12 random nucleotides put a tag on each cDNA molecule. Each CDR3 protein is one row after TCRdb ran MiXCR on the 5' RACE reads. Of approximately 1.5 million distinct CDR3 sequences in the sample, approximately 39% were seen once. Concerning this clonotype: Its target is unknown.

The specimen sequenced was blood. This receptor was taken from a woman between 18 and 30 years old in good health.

The CDR3 here is CSAGGQTGSGYTF. CDR3 coding DNA: TGCAGTGCAGGGGGCCAGACGGGTTCTGGCTACACCTTC. The chain recombines TRBV20-1 with TRBJ1-2, with 7 bases lining up with TRBD1. This CDR3 comprises 13 residues. V lost 6 bases and J lost 7; bases outside the gene matches: 11. CDR1 and CDR2 (germline): DFQATT, SNEGSKA (reference sequence).